This T cell receptor (beta chain) was obtained from a study of shared clonotypes between healthy human individuals (dated by TCRdb to 2018 to 2020). Some background on the complete study: The cohort comprised a couple of women and a few men aged 18 to 49 years. Per donor, three plates each were used for CD4 naive and CD4 memory, two for CD8 naive, and one for CD8 memory. The study deeply sequenced blood TCR repertoires of several healthy adults to estimate repertoire size and the extent of clonotype sharing between individuals. To increase sequencing depth and limit assay-specific biases, TCR repertoire library preparation and sequencing were carried out by different laboratories using diverse techniques. Leukapheresis yielded between about 0.94 and 8.9 billion PBMCs per donor. Summary of the overall study and its limitations: Rarefaction of sorted-subset datasets indicated incomplete sequencing despite the large sequencing depth. Larger estimated clonotype richness was generally found for naive subsets than for memory subsets. Higher generation probabilities were observed for clonotypes shared by all four sorted-subset donors than for non-shared clonotypes. Based on pairwise subsampling, the degree of clonotype sharing among donors was expected to be affected by sequencing depth. Sampling was restricted to blood, and TCR repertoires in tissue are likely to differ from TCR repertoires in blood. About 4.5% of naive CD4, around 3.5% of naive CD8, roughly 2.4% of memory CD4, and 0.35% to 0.4% of memory CD8 clonotypes were shared across several donors. Because the study included only a small number of donors, the genetic and exposure-history diversity represented was limited.

Using the deep immunoSEQ assay, TCR CDR3 regions were amplified from genomic DNA by multiplex PCR. Extracted genomic DNA from each cell subset was spread evenly across all wells of several immunoSEQ 96-well plates, with each plate serving as a replicate. For sorted subsets, each replicate PCR was loaded with 200 ng genomic DNA, equivalent to some 27,000 T cell genomes. Purified libraries were quantified with a Qubit 3.0 fluorometer, sized on a Bioanalyzer 2100, and re-quantified with the KAPA Library Quantification kit. Each immunoSEQ 96-well plate was sequenced on its own single-read 150-cycle Illumina NextSeq 550 flow cell. The authors' pipeline ran thus. Because only junctional sequences without quality scores were contained in the immunoSEQ output, filtering matching that applied to full-length reads could not be performed. To assign V/J genes and CDR3, sequences were annotated using PyIR, a Python wrapper for IgBLAST v1.9, with IMGT germline references. Reads were removed for weak V/J assignments (E-value above 1e-6), missing CDR3, stop codons, out-of-frame junctions, or ambiguous translated residues. V3J clonotypes were defined as sequences sharing an identical inferred V gene, J gene, and CDR3 amino acid sequence. To compute the percentage overlap between repertoires, the number of shared unique clonotypes was divided by the size of the smaller repertoire. Three approaches were used to assess repertoire richness: RTK rarefaction, the Chao1 estimator, and Recon v2.1 estimates of unobserved clonotypes. OLGA was used to compute generation probabilities for all TCRbeta clonotypes that the gDNA method yielded from four donors. TCRdb carries this immuneACCESS record with in-frame sequences only. Its versions omit some clonotypes, under half of them owing to an unresolved V gene in the studies checked, with the rest unexplained. The V and J calls and clone size are taken from that table; D and trimming were inferred from the DNA. Recorded for this sample are 1,400,000 or so clones; approximately 98.5% of them occurred a single time. The ten largest clones represent 0.36% of the sample.

Looking up the germline V gene yields CDR1 SGDLS and CDR2 YYNGEE. The V end loses 0 bases and the J end loses 2 bases, and a stretch of 12 bases separates them. Reading from cysteine to phenylalanine, the CDR3 counts 15 amino acids. Kept here is only the CDR3 DNA, which spans 45 bases and is read in frame from base 1. With respect to this clone: The specificity of this receptor is unknown. Base-call qualities are not available, and no considerably larger clone is one nucleotide away.

Healthy HIV-negative adults with no recently reported acute infections or vaccinations were included as donors. Every donor was a Caucasian adult residing in Nashville, Tennessee, USA. CD4+ T cells were enriched through magnetic negative selection, after which naive cells were positively selected on CD45RA and the remaining negative fraction served as the memory subset. After blood collection by leukapheresis, PBMCs were isolated using Ficoll-Histopaque density gradient centrifugation and then cryopreserved in the vapor phase of liquid nitrogen. Analytical flow cytometry was used to check the purity and quantity of each magnetically sorted T cell population. Genomic DNA was isolated from each sorted fraction and quantified by UV absorbance on a Nanodrop 2000c.

The origin of this receptor is a man aged 25 to 40 in good health. The sample comprised naive CD4+ T cells sorted from blood. In light of the paper, this sample's cell subset or site label describes: CD45RA+ positively selected. The chain is encoded by TRBV9 joined to TRBJ2-7; the D assignment is uncertain and may be TRBD1 or TRBD2, with 5 bases supporting each. The DNA sequence is given as TGTGCCAGCAGCGTAGGGCTCGGGACCACCTACGAGCAGTACTTC. The resulting protein is CASSVGLGTTYEQYF.